This section outlines one T cell receptor beta chain sequence together with its context. Its recognized antigen is unknown. Qualities for individual bases were not recorded, and no much larger clone is one base off. The source of the sample is a study of T-cell reconstitution after alpha-beta-depleted transplantation in children (dated by TCRdb to between 2015 and 2016). With respect to the entire study: Using TCR repertoire profiling, the study quantitatively followed how T-cell immune reconstitution unfolded in children after TCRalphabeta/CD19-depleted allogeneic hematopoietic cell transplantation.

The sample's treatment or condition label, in plain terms: allogeneic hematopoietic cell transplantation with graft depleted of TCRalphabeta T cells and CD19 B cells. TCRalphabeta/CD19-depleted allogeneic hematopoietic cell grafts were given to the transplant recipients, all of whom were children. General study outcomes and caveats: The high TCRbeta diversity at day 60 in some patients was ascribed to recipient T cells and intrathymic progenitors that had survived conditioning. The frequencies of hyperexpanded clones fell over the following months, and after one year, T-cell counts and TCRbeta diversity were mostly attributed to newly produced T cells. About two months after transplant, the apparently early recovery of alphabetaT-cell counts reportedly depended on just several hundred clones that had expanded rapidly and came from non-depleted graft cells.

According to the germline V gene, CDR1 reads SNHLY and CDR2 reads FYNNEI. At the junction V is shortened by 3 bases and J by 6 bases, with 18 bases in between. From cysteine to phenylalanine, the CDR3 is 16 amino acids long. Only CDR3 DNA remains: 48 bases, in frame from the first base. The library relied on PCR. Instrument on record: Illumina HiSeq 2500. Molecular barcoding was employed in the preparation of TCR libraries, with unique molecular identifiers being used to normalize TCRbeta repertoire quantification. The public reads were quality trimmed at Q25 with fastp and then assembled into clones with MiXCR by TCRdb, keeping productive beta chains. For every CDR3 protein sequence, its rows merge into one entry that carries the most common genes and DNA. This sample gives approximately 300,000 distinct CDR3 sequences in total; about 7.3% of them show up just once. Together, the top ten hold approximately 9.6% of the sample.

The sample here was peripheral blood, taken 360 days after TCRalphabeta/CD19-depleted stem cell transplant. This clonotype was obtained from a female patient younger than 10 who had a stem cell transplant for Fanconi anemia, so the T cells may come from the graft donor. The chain is assembled from TRBV2 and TRBJ2-1; the D call could be TRBD1 or TRBD2, with each sharing 5 bases. Here the CDR3 is given as CASSELRGRSLNEQFF. The DNA sequence follows: TGTGCCAGCAGTGAGTTACGGGGCAGGTCGCTCAATGAGCAGTTCTTC.